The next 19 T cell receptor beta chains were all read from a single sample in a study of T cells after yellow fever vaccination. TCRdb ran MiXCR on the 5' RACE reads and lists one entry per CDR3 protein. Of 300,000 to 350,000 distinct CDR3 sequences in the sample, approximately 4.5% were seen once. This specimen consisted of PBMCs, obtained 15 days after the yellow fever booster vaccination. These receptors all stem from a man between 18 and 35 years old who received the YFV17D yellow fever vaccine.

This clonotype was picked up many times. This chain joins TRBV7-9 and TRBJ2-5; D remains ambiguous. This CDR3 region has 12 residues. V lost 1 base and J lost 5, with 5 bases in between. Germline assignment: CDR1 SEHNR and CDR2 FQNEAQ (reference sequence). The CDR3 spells CASSLVGETQYF. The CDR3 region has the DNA TGTGCCAGCAGCTTAGTAGGGGAGACCCAGTACTTC.

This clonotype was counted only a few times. CDR3 sequence (DNA): TGCGCCAGCAGCCAAAAAGAGGGGACATCCCCATCGACTGGGGCCAACGTCCTGACTTTC. Residues: CASSQKEGTSPSTGANVLTF. V usage is TRBV4-1 and J usage is TRBJ2-6; D perhaps matches TRBD1 (6 bases). V shed 2 bases and J shed 2 bases, with 22 bases lying between them. The CDR3 is 20 residues long. The germline CDR1 and CDR2 sequences are MGHRA and YSYEKL.

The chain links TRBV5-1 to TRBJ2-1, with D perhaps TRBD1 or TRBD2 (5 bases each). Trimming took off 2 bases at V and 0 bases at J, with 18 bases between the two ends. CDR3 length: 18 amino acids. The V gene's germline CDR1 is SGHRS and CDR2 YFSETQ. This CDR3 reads CASSFSRAAGSSYNEQFF. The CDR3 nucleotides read TGCGCCAGCAGCTTCTCACGGGCTGCAGGGAGCTCCTACAATGAGCAGTTCTTC.

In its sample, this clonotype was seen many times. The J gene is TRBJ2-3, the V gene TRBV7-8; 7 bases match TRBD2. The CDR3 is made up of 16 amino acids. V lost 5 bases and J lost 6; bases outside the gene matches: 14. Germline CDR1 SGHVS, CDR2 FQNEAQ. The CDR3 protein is CASSPSPSGTSDTQYF. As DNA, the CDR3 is TGTGCCAGCAGCCCATCCCCTAGCGGCACCTCGGATACGCAGTATTTT.

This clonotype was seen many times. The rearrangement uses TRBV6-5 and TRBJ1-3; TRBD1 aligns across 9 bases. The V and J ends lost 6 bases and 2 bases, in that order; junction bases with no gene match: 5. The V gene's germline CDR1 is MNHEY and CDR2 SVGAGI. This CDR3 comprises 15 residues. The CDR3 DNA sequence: TGTGCCAGCAGGTCACAGGGGGCAACTGGAAACACCATATATTTT. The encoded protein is CASRSQGATGNTIYF.

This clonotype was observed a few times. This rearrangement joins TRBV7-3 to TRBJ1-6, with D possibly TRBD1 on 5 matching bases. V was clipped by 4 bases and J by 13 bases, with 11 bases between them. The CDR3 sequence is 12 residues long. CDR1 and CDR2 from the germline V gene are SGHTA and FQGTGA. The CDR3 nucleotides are TGTGCCAGCAGCTCGCCAACAGGTCCCCTCCACTTT. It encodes CASSSPTGPLHF. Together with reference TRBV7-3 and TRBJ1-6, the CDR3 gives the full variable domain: GAGVSQTPSNKVTEKGKYVELRCDPISGHTALYWYRQSLGQGPEFLIYFQGTGAADDSGLPNDRFFAVRPEGSVSTLKIQRTERGDSAVYLCASSSPTGPLHFGNGTRLTVT.

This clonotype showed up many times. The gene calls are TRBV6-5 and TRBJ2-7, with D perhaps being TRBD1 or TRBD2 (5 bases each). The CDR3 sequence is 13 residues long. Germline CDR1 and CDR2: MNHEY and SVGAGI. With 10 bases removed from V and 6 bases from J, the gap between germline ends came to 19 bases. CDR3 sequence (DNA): TGTGCCACTAGCCGGGACGGATTGGGCGAGCAGTACGTC. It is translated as CATSRDGLGEQYV.

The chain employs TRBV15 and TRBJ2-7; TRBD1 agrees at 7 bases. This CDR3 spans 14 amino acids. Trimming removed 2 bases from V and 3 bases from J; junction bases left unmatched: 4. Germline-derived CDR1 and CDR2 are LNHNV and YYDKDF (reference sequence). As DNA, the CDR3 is TGTGCCACCAGCAGACCGGGACAGTTCTACGAGCAGTACTTC. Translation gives CATSRPGQFYEQYF.

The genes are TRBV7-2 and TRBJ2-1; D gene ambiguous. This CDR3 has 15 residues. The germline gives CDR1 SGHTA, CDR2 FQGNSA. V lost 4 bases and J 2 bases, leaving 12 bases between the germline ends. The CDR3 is CASSYSADPYNEQFF. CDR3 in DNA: TGTGCCAGCAGCTACTCGGCGGACCCCTACAATGAGCAGTTCTTC.

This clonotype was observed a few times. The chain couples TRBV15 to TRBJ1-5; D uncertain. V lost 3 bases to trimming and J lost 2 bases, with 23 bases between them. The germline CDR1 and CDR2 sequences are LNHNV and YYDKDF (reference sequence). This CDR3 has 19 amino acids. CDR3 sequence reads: CATSSEPIEGSVGNQPQHF. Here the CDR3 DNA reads TGTGCCACCAGCAGTGAGCCTATTGAGGGTTCCGTTGGCAATCAGCCCCAGCATTTT.

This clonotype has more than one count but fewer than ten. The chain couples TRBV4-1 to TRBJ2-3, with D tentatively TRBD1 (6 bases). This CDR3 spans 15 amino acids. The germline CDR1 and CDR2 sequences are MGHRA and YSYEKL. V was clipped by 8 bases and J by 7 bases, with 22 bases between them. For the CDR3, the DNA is TGCGCCAGCTCTGGGTGGTTGCAAGGGACAAATACGCAGTATTTT. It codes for CASSGWLQGTNTQYF.

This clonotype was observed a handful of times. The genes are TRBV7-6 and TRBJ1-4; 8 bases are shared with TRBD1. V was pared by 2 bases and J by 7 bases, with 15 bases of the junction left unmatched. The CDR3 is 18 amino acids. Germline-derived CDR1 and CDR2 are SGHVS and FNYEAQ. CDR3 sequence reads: CASSLFPPGGASSEKLFF. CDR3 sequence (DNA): TGTGCCAGCAGCTTATTCCCTCCAGGGGGCGCGTCTAGTGAAAAACTGTTTTTT.

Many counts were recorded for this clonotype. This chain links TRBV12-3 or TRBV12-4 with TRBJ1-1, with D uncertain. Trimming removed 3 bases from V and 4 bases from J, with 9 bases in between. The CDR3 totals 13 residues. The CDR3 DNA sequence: TGTGCCAGCAGTTTTCTTGCGGGCACTGAAGCTTTCTTT. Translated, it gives CASSFLAGTEAFF.

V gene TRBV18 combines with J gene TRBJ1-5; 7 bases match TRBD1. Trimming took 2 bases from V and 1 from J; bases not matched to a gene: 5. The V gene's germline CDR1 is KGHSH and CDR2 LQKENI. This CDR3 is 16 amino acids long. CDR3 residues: CASSPGAGGSNQPQHF. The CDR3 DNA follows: TGTGCCAGCTCACCAGGGGCAGGGGGGAGCAATCAGCCCCAGCATTTT.

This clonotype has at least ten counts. CDR3 DNA sequence: TGTGCCAGCAGCTCCTTAACAGGGTGGGAGACCCAGTACTTC. Translated: CASSSLTGWETQYF. The rearrangement links TRBV7-9 to TRBJ2-5; TRBD1 might be the D (6 bases). The CDR3 covers 14 residues. CDR1 and CDR2 from the germline V gene are SEHNR and FQNEAQ (reference sequence). Deletions cut 4 bases from V and 5 bases from J, with 14 bases between.

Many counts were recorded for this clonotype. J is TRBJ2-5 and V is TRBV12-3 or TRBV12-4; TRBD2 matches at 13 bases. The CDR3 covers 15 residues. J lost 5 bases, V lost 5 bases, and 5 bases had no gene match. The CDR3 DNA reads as TGTGCCAGCAGTCGACTAGCGGGGGGTAGGGAGACCCAGTACTTC. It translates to CASSRLAGGRETQYF.

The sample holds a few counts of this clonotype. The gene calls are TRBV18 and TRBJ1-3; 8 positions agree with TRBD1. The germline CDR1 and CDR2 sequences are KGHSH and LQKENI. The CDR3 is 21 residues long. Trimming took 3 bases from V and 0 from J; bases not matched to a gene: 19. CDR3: CASSPVRSLNSGGDSGNTIYF. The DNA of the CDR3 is TGTGCCAGCTCACCGGTCCGATCGCTTAATTCAGGGGGCGACTCTGGAAACACCATATATTTT. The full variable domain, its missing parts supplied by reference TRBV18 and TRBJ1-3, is NAGVMQNPRHLVRRRGQEARLRCSPMKGHSHVYWYRQLPEEGLKFMVYLQKENIIDESGMPKERFSAEFPKEGPSILRIQQVVRGDSAAYFCASSPVRSLNSGGDSGNTIYFGEGSWLTVV.

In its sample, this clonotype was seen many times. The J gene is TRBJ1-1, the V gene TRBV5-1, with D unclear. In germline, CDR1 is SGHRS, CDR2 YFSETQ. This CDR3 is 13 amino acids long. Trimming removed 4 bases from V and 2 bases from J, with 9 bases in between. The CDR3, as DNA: TGCGCCAGCAGCCCGATCCCAAACACTGAAGCTTTCTTT. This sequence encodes CASSPIPNTEAFF.

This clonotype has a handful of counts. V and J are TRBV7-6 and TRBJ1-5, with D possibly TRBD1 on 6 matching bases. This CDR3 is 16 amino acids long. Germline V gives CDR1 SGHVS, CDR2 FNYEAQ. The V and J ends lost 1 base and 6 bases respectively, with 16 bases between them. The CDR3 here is CASSLDRGRRSQPQHF. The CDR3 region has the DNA TGTGCCAGCAGCTTAGATCGGGGGCGCCGAAGTCAGCCCCAGCATTTT.